The TCR beta chain described here comes from a study of post-analysis software for immune sequencing data. The study's findings and limits: Strong co-clustering by F measure was evident for samples that had been prepared in the same batch. Patients showed TRBV5-6, TRBV5-1 and TRBV20-1 among four to six TRBV segments more frequent than in controls.

The authors incorporated unique molecular identifiers into the TCR beta cDNA libraries. T cells, about 0.85 to 11 million of them, yielded roughly 0.5 million cDNA molecules. TCRdb redid the calling of the PCR reads with MiXCR, one entry per CDR3 protein. There are a few hundred thousand distinct CDR3 sequences in the sample; roughly 34% occur only once, and around 6% lies in the top ten. In the case of this clonotype: No antigen is known for it.

Trimming left V 4 bases short and J 6 bases short, with 15 bases between. The CDR3 is 14 residues long. Looked up from germline, CDR1 is SEHNR and CDR2 is FQNEAQ (reference sequence). Material for sequencing was blood. This sequence joins TRBV7-9 and TRBJ1-2, with D tentatively TRBD1 (6 bases). The sequence came from a girl between 2 and 17 years old with multiple sclerosis. The CDR3 bases are TGTGCCAGCAGCTCTGTACAGGGCGGCCATGGCTACACCTTC. Residues: CASSSVQGGHGYTF.